The 13 T cell receptor beta chains below come from one sample, sequenced in a study of vaccination and CD4 T cells after COVID-19. These receptors lack a known antigen. Treatment specified: approximately 10-day PBMC culture with coronavirus spike peptide pools or control peptides (ViraFEST assay). The collection of CD4+ T cells from the unexposed donor took place before the COVID-19 pandemic (2011-2018). Cultured CD4+ T cell DNA was sequenced using the Oncomine TCR Beta short-read assay. TCRdb analysed the PCR reads with MiXCR anew, one entry per CDR3 protein. The data hold about 8,400 distinct CDR3 sequences, with less than 55% observed a single time. The sequencing sample was made of CD4+ T cells from blood, cultured in vitro. The receptors come from a human donor in good health.

This clonotype has more than one count but fewer than ten. The chain is built from TRBV6-1 and TRBJ1-1, with 8 positions matching TRBD1. Germline CDR1 is MNHNS and CDR2 is SASEGT. The CDR3 is made up of 15 amino acids. With V trimmed by 6 bases and J by 6 bases, 12 bases remained unmatched. The CDR3 DNA is TGTGCCAGCAGGCTACCAACAGGGGGACGGGCTGAAGCTTTCTTT. It codes for CASRLPTGGRAEAFF.

This clonotype is classed as medium-sized. The V and J genes are TRBV19 and TRBJ1-5; D possibly corresponds to TRBD1 (5 bases). CDR1 and CDR2 from the germline V gene are LNHDA and SQIVND (reference sequence). V lost 10 bases, J lost 7 bases, and 14 bases lay in between. This CDR3 spans 12 amino acids. The CDR3 loop is CATNTGGQPQHF. The CDR3 bases are TGTGCCACCAACACGGGGGGACAGCCCCAGCATTTT.

CDR3 DNA sequence: TGTGCCAGCAGTTACATATATCGGACTAGCGGGGCTGAGCAGTTCTTC. It translates to CASSYIYRTSGAEQFF. The chain combines TRBV6-2 or TRBV6-3 with TRBJ2-1; the match to TRBD2 covers 12 bases. CDR3 length: 16 residues. V dropped 2 bases and J dropped 9; count of bases not matched to a gene: 8. From germline, CDR1 is MNHEY and CDR2 SVGEGT.

This clonotype was counted a few times. The chain uses TRBV20-1 and TRBJ1-1, with no clear D. The V gene lost 3 bases and the J gene lost 10 bases, with 18 bases spanning the gap. Per germline, CDR1 DFQATT and CDR2 SNEGSKA (reference sequence). This CDR3 is 13 amino acids long. The CDR3 loop reads CSARTPGEDGAFF. The CDR3 region has the DNA TGCAGTGCTAGGACCCCCGGGGAGGACGGAGCTTTCTTT.

In this sample, this clonotype turned up a few times. This chain links TRBV7-8 with TRBJ1-1; a possible D gene is TRBD1 (6 bases). With 6 bases removed from V and 0 bases from J, the gap between germline ends came to 17 bases. CDR1 and CDR2 (germline): SGHVS, FQNEAQ. The CDR3 spans 16 residues. CDR3 protein: CASRPRGLGLNTEAFF. The DNA of the CDR3 is TGTGCCAGCAGGCCTAGGGGGTTAGGCCTGAACACTGAAGCTTTCTTT.

This chain connects TRBV20-1 to TRBJ2-3; 10 bases map to TRBD2. Germline loops: CDR1 DFQATT, CDR2 SNEGSKA (reference sequence). CDR3 length: 15 residues. The V gene end was trimmed by 5 bases and the J gene end by 2 bases; junction bases not matched to a gene: 7. CDR3 coding DNA: TGCAGTGCTGATCGAGCGGGGGGGATCACAGATACGCAGTATTTT. Residues: CSADRAGGITDTQYF.

This chain connects TRBV2 to TRBJ1-6; D remains ambiguous. Germline loops: CDR1 SNHLY, CDR2 FYNNEI. The CDR3 length is 16 residues. V was clipped by 4 bases and J by 5 bases, with 15 bases between them. The CDR3 bases are TGTGCCAGCAGTGTATCAGCGGCTTTGAATAATTCACCCCTCCACTTT. Translated: CASSVSAALNNSPLHF.

The CDR3 here is CASSEAENKSEWGRRDSYEQYF. In DNA, the CDR3 is TGTGCCAGCAGTGAAGCGGAGAACAAGAGTGAGTGGGGACGGAGGGACTCCTACGAGCAGTACTTC. The V call is TRBV2, the J call TRBJ2-7; perhaps TRBD2 as D (6 bases). The CDR3 has 22 amino acids. In germline, CDR1 is SNHLY, CDR2 FYNNEI. The germline V and J ends were trimmed by 0 bases and 0 bases, with 30 bases remaining between them.

The rearrangement links TRBV6-1 to TRBJ1-2; 9 positions match TRBD1. Losses at the gene ends were 6 bases for V and 8 bases for J; bases not matched to a gene: 10. Looked up from germline, CDR1 is MNHNS and CDR2 is SASEGT. This CDR3 is built from 14 residues. CDR3 sequence reads: CASRSPGQGWGYTF. CDR3 nucleotides: TGTGCCAGCAGGAGCCCGGGACAGGGCTGGGGCTACACCTTC.

The rearrangement uses TRBV24-1 and TRBJ1-3; the D gene is possibly TRBD1 (5 bases). The V end lost 4 bases, the J end lost 6 bases, and 15 bases lay between the germline ends. CDR3 size: 15 residues. The germline V gene has CDR1 KGHDR and CDR2 SFDVKD. This chain's CDR3 is CATSDPTGGENTIYF. The CDR3 bases are TGTGCCACCAGTGACCCGACCGGGGGTGAAAACACCATATATTTT.

The chain carries TRBV20-1 and TRBJ1-1, with 8 nucleotides matching TRBD1. The CDR3 is 16 amino acids. Germline CDR1 DFQATT, CDR2 SNEGSKA (reference sequence). Unmatched junction bases numbered 12, after V lost 6 bases and J lost 0 bases. CDR3 region: CSAMGGGQVMNTEAFF. CDR3 coding DNA: TGCAGTGCCATGGGGGGGGGACAGGTGATGAACACTGAAGCTTTCTTT.

The V call is TRBV20-1, the J call TRBJ1-3; D remains ambiguous. The CDR3 is made up of 13 amino acids. CDR1 DFQATT and CDR2 SNEGSKA come from the germline V gene (reference sequence). Deletions cut 3 bases from V and 8 bases from J, with 14 bases between. The CDR3 region is CSARGNAWDTIYF. For the CDR3, the DNA is TGCAGTGCTAGGGGGAACGCCTGGGACACCATATATTTT.

The chain employs TRBV6-1 and TRBJ2-4; D is undetermined. Trimming pared 10 bases from V and 6 bases from J, leaving 16 bases between. CDR1 and CDR2 (germline): MNHNS, SASEGT. This CDR3 has 13 residues. The CDR3, as DNA: TGTGCCACCGTCAGGTTTCGCGGAAACATTCAGTACTTC. It specifies CATVRFRGNIQYF.